One and the same sample provided the 19 T cell receptor beta chains below, sequenced in a study of cytomegalovirus exposure and HLA in healthy donors. PCR amplification relied on 60 Vbeta primers (plus 13 Jbeta primers). Sequencing used immunoSEQ multiplex PCR; TCRdb keeps in-frame clones, though not all of them. Here the sample spans some 110,000 clones, around two thirds being singletons. The sample comprised PBMCs. These receptors originate from a woman between 40 and 50 years old in good health and CMV-seropositive.

The genes are TRBV27 and TRBJ2-6; D uncertain. This CDR3 spans 15 amino acids. Germline CDR1 and CDR2: MNHEY and SMNVEV (reference sequence). The germline V and J ends were trimmed by 2 bases and 0 bases, with 5 bases remaining between them. This CDR3 reads CASSLRVSGANVLTF. CDR3 nucleotides: TGTGCCAGCAGTTTACGGGTCTCTGGGGCCAACGTCCTGACTTTC.

The rearrangement joins TRBV2 to TRBJ1-2, with 9 positions matching TRBD1. The CDR3 is 14 amino acids. Per germline, CDR1 SNHLY and CDR2 FYNNEI. Trimming took 7 bases from V and 8 from J; bases not matched to a gene: 11. The CDR3 loop is CASKRTGAREGYTF. The CDR3 DNA reads as TGTGCCAGCAAAAGGACAGGGGCGAGGGAGGGCTACACCTTC.

The V and J genes are TRBV5-1 and TRBJ1-1, with 7 bases that match TRBD1. CDR3 length equals 15 residues. V shed 3 bases, J shed 4 bases, and the junction held 9 bases outside the gene matches. Germline V CDR1 and CDR2: SGHRS, YFSETQ. The CDR3 region is CASSWGDWDSTEAFF. The DNA of the CDR3 is TGCGCCAGCAGCTGGGGTGACTGGGACAGCACTGAAGCTTTCTTT.

This chain links TRBV14 with TRBJ2-1; D call uncertain. The germline V gene has CDR1 SGHDN and CDR2 FVKESK. The V gene lost 3 bases and the J gene lost 4 bases, with 13 bases spanning the gap. The length of the CDR3 is 15 residues. CDR3: CASSQLERGYNEQFF. CDR3 DNA: TGTGCCAGCAGCCAGCTAGAGCGAGGTTACAATGAGCAGTTCTTC.

The chain recombines TRBV19 with TRBJ2-1; 8 positions match TRBD2. CDR3 size: 15 residues. Trimming removed 4 bases from V and 2 bases from J; junction bases left unmatched: 4. The germline V gene encodes CDR1 LNHDA and CDR2 SQIVND (reference sequence). The CDR3 loop is CASSRTSGPYNEQFF. The CDR3 nucleotides are TGTGCCAGTAGTAGAACTAGCGGACCCTACAATGAGCAGTTCTTC.

This rearrangement joins TRBV4-2 to TRBJ2-1, with a tentative D call TRBD2 (5 bases). The CDR3 is 16 amino acids. The V end was cut by 4 bases, the J end by 4 bases, with 17 bases between. The germline CDR1 and CDR2 sequences are LGHNA and YNFKEQ. In nucleotides, the CDR3 is TGTGCCAGCAGCCTAGCGTGGGAGATTCTGTACAATGAGCAGTTCTTC. As protein: CASSLAWEILYNEQFF.

The V and J genes are TRBV30 and TRBJ2-7; D is unresolved. Looked up from germline, CDR1 is GTSNPN and CDR2 is SVGIG (reference sequence). The CDR3 length is 11 residues. V was pared by 6 bases and J by 3 bases, with 9 bases between. The CDR3 DNA follows: TGTGCCTGTAACACGATCTACGAGCAGTACTTC. Translating gives CACNTIYEQYF.

This sequence joins TRBV19 and TRBJ2-1; 8 bases line up with TRBD2. The CDR3 is 15 amino acids. After removal of 3 bases from V and 9 bases from J, the junction contained 10 bases not matched to a gene. Per the germline V gene, CDR1 is LNHDA and CDR2 is SQIVND (reference sequence). The CDR3 here is CASSIARSGSGEQFF. DNA for the CDR3: TGTGCCAGTAGTATTGCGCGGAGCGGGAGCGGTGAGCAGTTCTTC.

This clone was picked up a small number of times. The chain uses TRBV4-2 and TRBJ2-7; 10 positions match TRBD2. The germline gives CDR1 LGHNA, CDR2 YNFKEQ. CDR3 length: 16 residues. V lost 0 bases to trimming and J lost 6 bases; unmatched junction nucleotides: 8. This CDR3 is CASSQDYRLAGVEQYF. In DNA, the CDR3 is TGTGCCAGCAGCCAAGATTACCGCCTAGCGGGAGTCGAGCAGTACTTC.

On this clone itself: At one end, the junction sequence differs from germline, possibly due to a read error. The V and J genes are TRBV7-9 and TRBJ1-4; D not resolved. Per germline, CDR1 SEHNR and CDR2 FQNEAQ (reference sequence). The CDR3 is 17 amino acids. DNA of the CDR3: TGTTCCAGCAGCTTAGACTTCGAACTAGCAACTAATGAAAAACTGTTTTTT. It specifies CSSSLDFELATNEKLFF.

This clone was detected only a few times. The V call is TRBV7-2, the J call TRBJ1-3; D is unresolved. The V end was cut by 5 bases, the J end by 3 bases, with 5 bases between. The CDR3 length is 12 residues. Germline assignment: CDR1 SGHTA and CDR2 FQGNSA. The CDR3 nucleotides are TGTGCCAGCAGCCTATATGGAAACACCATATATTTT. Its translation: CASSLYGNTIYF.

V and J are TRBV28 and TRBJ2-5, with D possibly matching TRBD1 (5 bases). The J call may be mistaken, given a closer DNA end match to TRBJ2-7. Germline-derived CDR1 and CDR2 are MDHEN and SYDVKM. CDR3 length: 13 residues. The CDR3 here is CAAASGLPYEQYF. The CDR3 DNA is TGTGCCGCGGCTTCAGGGCTACCCTACGAGCAGTACTTC.

This chain links TRBV6-4 with TRBJ2-3; tentatively, D is TRBD2 (5 bases). The CDR3 is 15 residues long. Per the germline V gene, CDR1 is MRHNA and CDR2 is SNTAGT. V was shortened by 0 bases and J by 6 bases, with 13 bases between the two germline ends. The CDR3 region has the DNA TGTGCCAGCAGTGACTCGAACGCGGGTGGCGATACGCAGTATTTT. Translating gives CASSDSNAGGDTQYF.

This chain uses TRBV19 with TRBJ1-1, with D unclear. The CDR3 covers 15 residues. Germline V gene data show CDR1 as LNHDA and CDR2 as SQIVND (reference sequence). V was pared by 3 bases and J by 4 bases, with 15 bases between. The CDR3 coding sequence is TGTGCCAGTAGTATTACGATACGGGAGGCCACTGAAGCTTTCTTT. It yields the protein CASSITIREATEAFF.

V is TRBV18 and J is TRBJ2-7; D not resolved. Per germline, CDR1 KGHSH and CDR2 LQKENI. Trimming removed 2 bases at V and 0 bases at J, with 8 bases between. The CDR3 is made up of 14 amino acids. Here the CDR3 DNA reads TGTGCCAGCTCACCAGTTACGAGCTCCTACGAGCAGTACTTC. It specifies CASSPVTSSYEQYF.

The rearrangement joins TRBV7-2 to TRBJ2-7; TRBD2 is a possible D gene (6 bases). This CDR3 contains 13 residues. CDR1 is SGHTA and CDR2 is FQGNSA in the germline V gene. The germline V and J ends were trimmed by 6 bases and 7 bases, with 16 bases remaining between them. DNA for the CDR3: TGTGCCAGCAGGTCGGGTTTGGCGGGAGAGCAGTACTTC. This translates into CASRSGLAGEQYF.

This rearrangement joins TRBV27 to TRBJ1-1; no definite D call. Germline V gene lookup returns CDR1 MNHEY and CDR2 SMNVEV (reference sequence). V lost 2 bases and J 0 bases, leaving 7 bases between the germline ends. This CDR3 spans 14 amino acids. CDR3 coding DNA: TGTGCCAGCAGTTTAGTTTCAATGAACACTGAAGCTTTCTTT. Its translation is CASSLVSMNTEAFF.

The chain couples TRBV7-9 to TRBJ2-1; the D gene is possibly TRBD2 (5 bases). Germline V gene data show CDR1 as SEHNR and CDR2 as FQNEAQ (reference sequence). Between the trimmed V and J ends, which lost 3 bases and 9 bases, there was a span of 9 bases. The CDR3 is 12 residues long. The CDR3 nucleotides read TGTGCCAGCAGCTTGGGAGCCGGTGAGCAGTTCTTC. The encoded protein is CASSLGAGEQFF.

Remarks on this clone: Other nucleotide sequences from this sample produce the same CDR3. This chain links TRBV5-6 with TRBJ2-3; 9 bases match TRBD2. Germline-derived CDR1 and CDR2 are SGHDT and YYEEEE. The CDR3 contains 15 residues. With V trimmed by 2 bases and J by 3 bases, 4 bases remained unmatched. As DNA, the CDR3 is TGTGCCAGCAGCTTAGCGGGGGGTTGGACAGATACGCAGTATTTT. This translates into CASSLAGGWTDTQYF.